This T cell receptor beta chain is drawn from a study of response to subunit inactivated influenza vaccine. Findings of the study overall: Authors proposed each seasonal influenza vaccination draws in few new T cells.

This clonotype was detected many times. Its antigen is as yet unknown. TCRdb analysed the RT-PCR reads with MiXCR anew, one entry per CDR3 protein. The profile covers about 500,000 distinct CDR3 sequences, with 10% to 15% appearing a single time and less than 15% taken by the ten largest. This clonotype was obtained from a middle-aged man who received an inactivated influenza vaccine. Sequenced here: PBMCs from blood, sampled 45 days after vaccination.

The CDR3 DNA reads as TGTGCCAGCAGTTTATCTTGGAACAATGAGCAGTTCTTC. This sequence encodes CASSLSWNNEQFF. V gene TRBV12-3 or TRBV12-4 combines with J gene TRBJ2-1; D ambiguous. This CDR3 has 13 amino acids. Trimming removed 2 bases from V and 5 bases from J, with 7 bases in between.